This T cell receptor (beta chain) originates from a study of T cells in Graves' hyperthyroidism and ophthalmopathy. Study observations and caveats: Median prediction lead before ophthalmopathy onset was about 6.3 months with the model.

Amplified regions were TCR beta CDR3 sequences from RNA transcripts. TCR CDR3 underwent first-round RT-PCR with the HTBI primer set. TCRdb independently ran MiXCR on the multiplex PCR reads; one entry per CDR3 protein. The table has 640,000 or so distinct CDR3 sequences, about 14% seen once. Uncontrolled infection, other autoimmune disease, pregnancy or lactation excluded patients. Orbital computed tomography, thyroid ultrasound, serum thyroxine and TRAb, and clinical symptoms together informed the diagnoses. This clonotype has a count of ten or more. Its antigen is currently unknown. From germline, CDR1 is MNHEY and CDR2 SVGAGI. Trimming pared 10 bases from V and 5 bases from J, leaving 18 bases between. This CDR3 is 13 amino acids long.

The receptor was derived from a woman in her forties with Graves' ophthalmopathy. The sample comprised blood. This rearrangement joins TRBV6-5 to TRBJ2-7; D is possibly TRBD2 (6 bases). CDR3 protein: CATARRLVNEQYF. For the CDR3, the DNA is TGTGCCACAGCCCGGCGACTAGTAAACGAGCAGTACTTC.